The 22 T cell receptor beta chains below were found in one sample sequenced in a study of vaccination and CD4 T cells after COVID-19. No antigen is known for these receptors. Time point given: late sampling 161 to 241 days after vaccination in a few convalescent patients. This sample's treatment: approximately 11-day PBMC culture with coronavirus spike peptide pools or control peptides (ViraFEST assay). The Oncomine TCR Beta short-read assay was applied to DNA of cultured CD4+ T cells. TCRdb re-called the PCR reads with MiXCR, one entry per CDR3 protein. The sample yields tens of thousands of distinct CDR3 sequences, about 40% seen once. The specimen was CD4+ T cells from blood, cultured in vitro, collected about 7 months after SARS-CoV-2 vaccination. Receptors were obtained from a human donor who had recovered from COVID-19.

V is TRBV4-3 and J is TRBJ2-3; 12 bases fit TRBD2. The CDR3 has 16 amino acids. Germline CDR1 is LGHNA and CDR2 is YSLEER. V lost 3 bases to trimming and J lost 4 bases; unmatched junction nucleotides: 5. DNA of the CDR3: TGCGCCAGCAGCCACAAACTAGCGGGAGGCGCAGATACGCAGTATTTT. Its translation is CASSHKLAGGADTQYF.

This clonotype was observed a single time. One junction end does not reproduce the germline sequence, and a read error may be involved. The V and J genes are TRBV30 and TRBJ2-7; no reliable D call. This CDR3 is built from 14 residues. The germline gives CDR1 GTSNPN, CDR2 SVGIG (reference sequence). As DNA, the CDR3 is TGTGCCTGGACTCCCTTTCGTCCCTCCAACGAGCAGTACTTC. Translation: CAWTPFRPSNEQYF.

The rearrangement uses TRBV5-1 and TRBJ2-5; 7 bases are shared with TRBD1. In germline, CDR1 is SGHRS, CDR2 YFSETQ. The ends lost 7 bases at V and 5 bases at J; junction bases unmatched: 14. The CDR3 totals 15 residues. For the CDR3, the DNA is TGCGCCAGCGCCAACCCGACAGGGTACGCGGAGACCCAGTACTTC. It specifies CASANPTGYAETQYF.

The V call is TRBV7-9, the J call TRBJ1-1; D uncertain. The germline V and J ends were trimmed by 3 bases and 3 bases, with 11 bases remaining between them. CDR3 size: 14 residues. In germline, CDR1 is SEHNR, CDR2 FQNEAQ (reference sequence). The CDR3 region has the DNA TGTGCCAGCAGCTTTGCGGGCCGAGACACTGAAGCTTTCTTT. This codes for CASSFAGRDTEAFF. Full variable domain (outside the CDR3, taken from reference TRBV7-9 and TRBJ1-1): DTGVSQNPRHKITKRGQNVTFRCDPISEHNRLYWYRQTLGQGPEFLTYFQNEAQLEKSRLLSDRFSAERPKGSFSTLEIQRTEQGDSAMYLCASSFAGRDTEAFFGQGTRLTVV.

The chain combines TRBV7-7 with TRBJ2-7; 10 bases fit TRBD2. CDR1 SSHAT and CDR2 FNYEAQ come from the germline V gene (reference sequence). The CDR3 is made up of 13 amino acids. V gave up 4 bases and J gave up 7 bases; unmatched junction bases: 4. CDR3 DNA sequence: TGTGCCAGCAGCTATACTAGCGGGAAAGAGCAGTACTTC. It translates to CASSYTSGKEQYF. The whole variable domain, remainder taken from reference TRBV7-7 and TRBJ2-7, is GAGVSQSPRYKVTKRGQDVTLRCDPISSHATLYWYQQALGQGPEFLTYFNYEAQPDKSGLPSDRFSAERPEGSISTLTIQRTEQRDSAMYRCASSYTSGKEQYFGPGTRLTVT.

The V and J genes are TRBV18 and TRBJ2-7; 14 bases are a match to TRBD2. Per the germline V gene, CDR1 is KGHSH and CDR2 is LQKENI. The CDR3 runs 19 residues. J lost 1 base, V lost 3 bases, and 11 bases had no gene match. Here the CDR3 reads CASSPSPGTSGSTSYEQYF. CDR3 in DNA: TGTGCCAGCTCACCTTCCCCGGGGACTAGCGGGAGCACATCCTACGAGCAGTACTTC.

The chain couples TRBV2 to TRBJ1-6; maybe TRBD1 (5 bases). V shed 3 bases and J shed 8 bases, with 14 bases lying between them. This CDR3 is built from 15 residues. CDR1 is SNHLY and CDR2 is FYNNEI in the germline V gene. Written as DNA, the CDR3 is TGTGCCAGCAGTGAGATCCAGGGAATCGATTCACCCCTCCACTTT. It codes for CASSEIQGIDSPLHF.

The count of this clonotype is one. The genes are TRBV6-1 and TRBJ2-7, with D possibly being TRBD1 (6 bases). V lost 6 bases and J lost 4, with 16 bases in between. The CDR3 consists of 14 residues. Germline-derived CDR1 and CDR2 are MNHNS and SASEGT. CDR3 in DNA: TGTGCCAGCAGGTTAGGGCAGGGGAGTTACGAGCAGTACTTC. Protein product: CASRLGQGSYEQYF.

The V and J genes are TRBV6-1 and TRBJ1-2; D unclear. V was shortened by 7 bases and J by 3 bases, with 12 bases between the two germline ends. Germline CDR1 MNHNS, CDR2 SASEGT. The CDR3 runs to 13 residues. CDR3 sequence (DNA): TGTGCCAGCACCTTATATTCGGACTATGGCTACACCTTC. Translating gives CASTLYSDYGYTF.

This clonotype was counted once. The CDR3 here is CASSADRQEYGYTF. The CDR3 region has the DNA TGTGCCAGCAGTGCGGACAGGCAGGAATATGGCTACACCTTC. The chain combines TRBV6-1 with TRBJ1-2; 7 bases map to TRBD1. CDR1 MNHNS and CDR2 SASEGT come from the germline V gene. Trimming cost V 4 bases and J 5 bases; bases outside gene matches: 7. The CDR3 loop spans 14 amino acids.

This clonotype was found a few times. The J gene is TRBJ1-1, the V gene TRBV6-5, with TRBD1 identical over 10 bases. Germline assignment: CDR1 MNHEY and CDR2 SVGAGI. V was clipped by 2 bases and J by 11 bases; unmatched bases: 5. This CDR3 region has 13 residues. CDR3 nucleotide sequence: TGTGCCAGCAGTTACGGGACAGGGGAGCCGGCTTTCTTT. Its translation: CASSYGTGEPAFF.

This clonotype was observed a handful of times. This chain's CDR3 is CASTWGFYEQYF. As DNA, the CDR3 is TGTGCCAGCACGTGGGGCTTCTACGAGCAGTACTTC. The J gene is TRBJ2-7, the V gene TRBV6-1, with D maybe TRBD1 (5 bases). V was cut by 7 bases and J by 3 bases, with 10 bases left in between. The CDR3 is made up of 12 amino acids. Germline CDR1 is MNHNS and CDR2 is SASEGT.

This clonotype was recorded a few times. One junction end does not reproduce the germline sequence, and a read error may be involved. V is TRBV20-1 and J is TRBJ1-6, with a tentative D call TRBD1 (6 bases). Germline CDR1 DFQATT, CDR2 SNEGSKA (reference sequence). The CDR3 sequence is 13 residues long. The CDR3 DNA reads TGCAGTACGGCTGGGACACACTCACCCTCCGTAATCTTT. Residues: CSTAGTHSPSVIF.

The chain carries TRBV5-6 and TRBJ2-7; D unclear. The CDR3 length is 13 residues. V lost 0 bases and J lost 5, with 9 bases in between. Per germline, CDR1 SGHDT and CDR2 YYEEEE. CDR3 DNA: TGTGCCAGCAGCTTGGCTCGGTACGACGAGCAGTACTTC. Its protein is CASSLARYDEQYF.

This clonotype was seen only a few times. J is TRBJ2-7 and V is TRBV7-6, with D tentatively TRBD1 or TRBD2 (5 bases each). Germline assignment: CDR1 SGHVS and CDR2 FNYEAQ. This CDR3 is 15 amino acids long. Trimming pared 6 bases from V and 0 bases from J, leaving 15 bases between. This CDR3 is CASSPRGPNSYEQYF. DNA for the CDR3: TGTGCCAGCAGTCCTCGGGGCCCCAACTCCTACGAGCAGTACTTC.

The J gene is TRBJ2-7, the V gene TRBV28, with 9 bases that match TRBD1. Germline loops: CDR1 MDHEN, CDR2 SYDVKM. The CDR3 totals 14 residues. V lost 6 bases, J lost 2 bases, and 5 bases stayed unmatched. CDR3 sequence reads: CASREGTGTYEQYF. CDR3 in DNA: TGTGCCAGCAGAGAAGGGACAGGGACCTACGAGCAGTACTTC.

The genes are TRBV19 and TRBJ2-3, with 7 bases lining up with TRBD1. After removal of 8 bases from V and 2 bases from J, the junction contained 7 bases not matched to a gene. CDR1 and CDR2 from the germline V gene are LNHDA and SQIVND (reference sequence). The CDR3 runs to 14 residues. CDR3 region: CASSRGRYTDTQYF. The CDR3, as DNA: TGTGCCAGTTCAAGGGGGCGGTACACAGATACGCAGTATTTT.

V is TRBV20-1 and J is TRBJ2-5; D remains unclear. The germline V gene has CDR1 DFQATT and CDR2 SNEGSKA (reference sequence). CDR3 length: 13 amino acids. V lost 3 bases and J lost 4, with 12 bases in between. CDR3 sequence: CSARGSFGETQYF. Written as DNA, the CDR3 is TGCAGTGCTAGGGGTTCCTTCGGAGAGACCCAGTACTTC.

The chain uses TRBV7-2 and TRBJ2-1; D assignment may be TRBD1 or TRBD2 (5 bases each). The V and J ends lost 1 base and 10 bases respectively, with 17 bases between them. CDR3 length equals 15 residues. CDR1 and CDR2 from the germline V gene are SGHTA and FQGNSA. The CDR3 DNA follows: TGTGCCAGCAGCTTAGACTGGGGGAGAGGGGCCGAGCAGTTCTTC. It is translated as CASSLDWGRGAEQFF.

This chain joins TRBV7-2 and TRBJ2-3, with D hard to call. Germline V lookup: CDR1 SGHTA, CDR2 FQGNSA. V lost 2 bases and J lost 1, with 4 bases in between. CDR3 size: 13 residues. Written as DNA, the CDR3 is TGTGCCAGCAGCTTAAGCGGCACAGATACGCAGTATTTT. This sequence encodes CASSLSGTDTQYF.

The CDR3 nucleotides are TGCGCCAGCAGCCGCCTTAGGGGTCAGCCCCAGCATTTT. The encoded protein is CASSRLRGQPQHF. The rearrangement links TRBV4-1 to TRBJ1-5, with a possible D match to TRBD1 (5 bases). Deletions cut 4 bases from V and 6 bases from J, with 10 bases between. This CDR3 contains 13 residues. Germline-derived CDR1 and CDR2 are MGHRA and YSYEKL.

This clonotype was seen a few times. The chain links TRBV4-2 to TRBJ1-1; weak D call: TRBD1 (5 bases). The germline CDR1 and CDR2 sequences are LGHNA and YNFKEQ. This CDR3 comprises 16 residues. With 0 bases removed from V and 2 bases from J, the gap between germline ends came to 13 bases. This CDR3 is CASSQDSRQGNTEAFF. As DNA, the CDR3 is TGTGCCAGCAGCCAAGATAGTAGGCAGGGAAACACTGAAGCTTTCTTT.